This TCR beta chain was retrieved from a study of blood T cell repertoires in COVID-19. A single count supports this clone. In the authors' workflow: Reference gene primer amplification gave estimated nucleated cell counts. TCRdb keeps only in-frame clones here, not all; method: immunoSEQ multiplex PCR. V and J calls and clone size follow that table, whereas D and trimming were derived from the DNA. The table lists 350,000 or so clones, 65% to 90% of them singletons. The CDR3 spans 19 residues. The germline CDR1 and CDR2 sequences are LNHDA and SQIVND (reference sequence). The V end lost 1 base, the J end lost 2 bases, and 21 bases lay between the germline ends.

The chain uses TRBV19 and TRBJ1-5; weak D call: TRBD1 (5 bases). The source is a woman aged 40 to 50 with acute COVID-19. The sequencing input was PBMCs or T cells enriched from blood (not recorded which). In DNA, the CDR3 is TGTGCCAGTAGTATAGCGGGTTGGAACGGGGGAGACGGCAATCAGCCCCAGCATTTT. The encoded protein is CASSIAGWNGGDGNQPQHF.